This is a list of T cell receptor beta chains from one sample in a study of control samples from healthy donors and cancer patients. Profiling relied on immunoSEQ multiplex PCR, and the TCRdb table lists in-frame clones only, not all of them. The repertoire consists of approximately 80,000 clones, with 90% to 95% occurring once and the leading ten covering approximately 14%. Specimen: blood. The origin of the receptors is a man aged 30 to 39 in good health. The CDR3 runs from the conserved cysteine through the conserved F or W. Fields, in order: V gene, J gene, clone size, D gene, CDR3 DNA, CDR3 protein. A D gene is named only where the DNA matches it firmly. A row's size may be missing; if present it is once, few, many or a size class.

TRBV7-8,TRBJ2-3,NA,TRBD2,TGTGCCAGCAGCTTAAGGAGCGGGGGGGGTAGCACAGATACGCAGTATTTT,CASSLRSGGGSTDTQYF
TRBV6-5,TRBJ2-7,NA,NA,TGTGCCAGCAGTTACGGGGGAGTAGTATACGAGCAGTACTTC,CASSYGGVVYEQYF
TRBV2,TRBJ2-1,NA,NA,TGTGCCAGCAGTGTCGTGGGGGTTAATGAGCAGTTCTTC,CASSVVGVNEQFF
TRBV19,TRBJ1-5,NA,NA,TGTGCCAGTAGTCTCATCTTGGGTTTTAATCAGCCCCAGCATTTT,CASSLILGFNQPQHF
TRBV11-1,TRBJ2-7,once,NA,TGTGCCAGCAGCGTTCGAGGGGATCGGAACGAGCAGTACTTC,CASSVRGDRNEQYF
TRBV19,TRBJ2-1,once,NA,TGTGCCAGTAGTATTCAGGTTGACTCCTACAATGAGCAGTTCTTC,CASSIQVDSYNEQFF
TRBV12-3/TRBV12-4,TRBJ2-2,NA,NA,TGTGCCAGCAGTCCGCGGATCACCGGGGAGCTGTTTTTT,CASSPRITGELFF
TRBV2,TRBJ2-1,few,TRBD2,TGTGCCAGCAGGGCCGGGACTAGCGGGACCTACAATGAGCAGTTCTTC,CASRAGTSGTYNEQFF
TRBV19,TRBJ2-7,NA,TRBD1,TGTGCCAGTAGCCCCGGGACAGACTACGAGCAGTACTTC,CASSPGTDYEQYF
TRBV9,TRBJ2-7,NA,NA,TGTGCCAGCAGCGTAGCAGAGCAGGGCTCCTACGAGCAGTACTTC,CASSVAEQGSYEQYF
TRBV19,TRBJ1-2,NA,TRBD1,TGTGCCAGTAGACCATCAGGGGGCATTGGTGGCTACACCTTC,CASRPSGGIGGYTF
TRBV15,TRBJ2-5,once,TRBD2,TGTGCCACCAGCAGAGTTGGGGGGGGACACCAAGAGACCCAGTACTTC,CATSRVGGGHQETQYF
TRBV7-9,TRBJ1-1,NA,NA,TGTGCCAGCAGCTTAGATTCGGTTACTGAAGCTTTCTTT,CASSLDSVTEAFF
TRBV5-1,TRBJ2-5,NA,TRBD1,TGCGCCAGCAGCTTGGAGGGACAGAAAAGGGGAGAGACCCAGTACTTC,CASSLEGQKRGETQYF
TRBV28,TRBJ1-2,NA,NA,TGTGCCAGCAGTTTATATATCGGGGATACCTATGGCTACACCTTC,CASSLYIGDTYGYTF
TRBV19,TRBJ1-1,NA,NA,TGTGCCAGTAGTGGCACCGGTGGTCGGGTACGAGCCTTCTTT,CASSGTGGRVRAFF
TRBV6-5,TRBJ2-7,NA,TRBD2,TGTGCCACCGGAGCGGGAAAGACCTACGAGCAGTACTTC,CATGAGKTYEQYF
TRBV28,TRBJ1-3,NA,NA,TGTGCCGCGAGGGGGACACATCACGGAAACACCATATATTTT,CAARGTHHGNTIYF
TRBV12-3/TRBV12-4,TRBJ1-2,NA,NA,TGTGCCAGCAGTTTAACGACAGCCTATGGCTACACCTTC,CASSLTTAYGYTF
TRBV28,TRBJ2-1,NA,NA,TGTGCCAGCACCCGTTCGGGGCTTTACAATGAGCAGTTCTTC,CASTRSGLYNEQFF
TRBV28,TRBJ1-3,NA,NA,TGTGCCAGCAGTTCAGCAGGGGCCCGATTCACCATATATTTT,CASSSAGARFTIYF
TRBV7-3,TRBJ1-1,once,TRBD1,TGTGCCAGCAGGGTCAACAGGGGTAACACTGAAGCTTTCTTT,CASRVNRGNTEAFF
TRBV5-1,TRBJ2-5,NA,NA,TGCGCCAGCAGCCAGGGGAGGGGAGGAGAGGAGACCCAGTACTTC,CASSQGRGGEETQYF
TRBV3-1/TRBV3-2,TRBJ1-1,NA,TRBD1,TGTGCCAGCAGCCTTACAGGGGGCGCGACCACTGAAGCTTTCTTT,CASSLTGGATTEAFF
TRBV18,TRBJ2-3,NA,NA,TGTGCCAGCTCACCACTCCAGGGGAGGACAGATACGCAGTATTTT,CASSPLQGRTDTQYF
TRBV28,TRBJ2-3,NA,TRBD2,TGTGCCAGCAGTCAAGGACTAGCGGGGGGGCATAGCACAGATACGCAGTATTTT,CASSQGLAGGHSTDTQYF
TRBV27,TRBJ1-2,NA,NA,TGTGCCAGCAGCGTGAATCGGGATTATGGCTACACCTTC,CASSVNRDYGYTF
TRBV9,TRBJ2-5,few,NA,TGTGCCAGCAGCGTCGAAGGACAAGGATTGATCCAGTACTTC,CASSVEGQGLIQYF
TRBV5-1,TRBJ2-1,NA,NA,TGCGCCAGCAGCTTCACAGGGCCGGTAAATGAGCAGTTCTTC,CASSFTGPVNEQFF
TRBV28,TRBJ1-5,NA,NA,TGTGCCAGCAGCCTTAAGCACAGGGTAAATCAGCCCCAGCATTTT,CASSLKHRVNQPQHF
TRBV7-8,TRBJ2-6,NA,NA,TGTGCCACTCGGCAGGCGGGGGCCAACGTCCTGACTTTC,CATRQAGANVLTF
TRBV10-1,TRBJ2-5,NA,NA,TGCGCCAGCAGCCTCAAACAGGGCTCCCAAGAGACCCAGTACTTC,CASSLKQGSQETQYF
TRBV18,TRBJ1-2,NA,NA,TGTGCCAGCTCATTCAATACAGGGAGGGGGGTTAACTATGGCTACACCTTC,CASSFNTGRGVNYGYTF
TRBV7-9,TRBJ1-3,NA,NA,TGTGCCAGCAGAGGCCAGGGGTCTGGAAACACCATATATTTT,CASRGQGSGNTIYF
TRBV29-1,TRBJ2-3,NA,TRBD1,TGCAGCGCCGGGGAGGAGTGGACAGGGGGTGTAGATACGCAGTATTTT,CSAGEEWTGGVDTQYF
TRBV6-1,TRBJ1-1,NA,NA,TGTGCCAGCAGTGAAGGTCCTCCTTCAAAAGCTTTCTTT,CASSEGPPSKAFF
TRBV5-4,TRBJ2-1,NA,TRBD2,TGTGCCAGCAGCTTGGCATTTTCGGGAGGGCCTAACAATGAGCAGTTCTTC,CASSLAFSGGPNNEQFF
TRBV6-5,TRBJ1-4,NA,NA,TGTGCCAGCCTTGGGCCTCCAACTAATGAAAAACTGTTTTTT,CASLGPPTNEKLFF
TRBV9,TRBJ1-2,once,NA,TGTGCCAGCAGCGCCGGGCTAGCGGGGCTTCATGGCTACACCTTC,CASSAGLAGLHGYTF
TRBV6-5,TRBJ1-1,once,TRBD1,TGTGCCAGCACCTTAGAGGAGGGGGCGGGTGAAGCTTTCTTT,CASTLEEGAGEAFF
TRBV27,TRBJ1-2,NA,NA,TGTGCCAGCGGGGGGCTCTACTATGGCTACACCTTC,CASGGLYYGYTF
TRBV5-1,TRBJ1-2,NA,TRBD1,TGCGCCAGCAGCGGGACAGATACCAACTATGGCTACACCTTC,CASSGTDTNYGYTF
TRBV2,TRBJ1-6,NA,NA,TGTGCCAGCAGTGATTCCGGAGCCTTTAATTCACCCCTCCACTTT,CASSDSGAFNSPLHF
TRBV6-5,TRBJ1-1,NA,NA,TGTGCCAGCAGGGAGGGGTGGATGAACACTGAAGCTTTCTTT,CASREGWMNTEAFF
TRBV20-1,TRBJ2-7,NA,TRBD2,TGCAGTGCTAGGCGGGAGGGTGAGCAGTACTTC,CSARREGEQYF